Below are 15 T cell receptor beta chains sequenced from a single sample in a study of beta chain features in type 1 diabetes. Of the isolated RNA, all was reverse transcribed, and so the sequenced material was expressed TCRB transcripts. Libraries were prepared by immunoSEQ multiplex PCR; TCRdb keeps only in-frame clonotypes and omits some of them. The data show over 500,000 clones, about 16% seen once. Material for sequencing was naive CD4+ T cells from blood. All receptors come from a man between 18 and 35 years old in good health.

V is TRBV21-1 and J is TRBJ2-6; TRBD1, as called in the table, went unchecked against the DNA. TRBV21-1 is listed as a pseudogene. The CDR3 contains 16 residues. The CDR3 bases are TGTGCCAGCACCATAAGGAAGGGGCCTGGGGCCAACGTCCTGACTTTC. Its translation: CASTIRKGPGANVLTF.

A few counts support this clone. The genes are TRBV29-1 and TRBJ2-3; the D gene could be TRBD1 or TRBD2 (7 bases each). Germline V CDR1 and CDR2: SQVTM, ANQGSEA. This CDR3 is built from 12 residues. V was pared by 8 bases and J by 5 bases, with 14 bases between. CDR3 DNA: TGCAGCCAGGGGGGGGCCGGAGATACGCAGTATTTT. It encodes CSQGGAGDTQYF.

The chain recombines TRBV30 with TRBJ2-7, with 7 nucleotides matching TRBD1. Germline trimming cut 6 bases from V and 2 bases from J; bases unmatched to any gene: 4. The CDR3 loop spans 12 amino acids. Germline values: CDR1 GTSNPN, CDR2 SVGIG (reference sequence). CDR3 region: CACRGTAYEQYF. In DNA form, the CDR3 reads TGTGCCTGCCGAGGGACAGCCTACGAGCAGTACTTC.

The V gene is TRBV5-8, the J gene TRBJ2-2, with a weak D call TRBD2 (6 bases). The V gene's germline CDR1 is SGHTS and CDR2 YDEGEE. The CDR3 covers 15 residues. Trimming shortened V by 4 bases and J by 5 bases, and 15 bases separated the two germline ends. CDR3 protein: CASSARAGRTGELFF. CDR3 in DNA: TGTGCCAGCAGCGCACGGGCAGGGAGGACCGGGGAGCTGTTTTTT.

The V gene is TRBV9, the J gene TRBJ2-1, with D possibly being TRBD1 (5 bases). The CDR3 sequence is 14 residues long. Trimming left V 0 bases short and J 9 bases short, with 13 bases between. The germline V gene has CDR1 SGDLS and CDR2 YYNGEE. The CDR3 reads CASSVEHRRGEQFF. The CDR3 region has the DNA TGTGCCAGCAGCGTAGAGCATCGAAGGGGTGAGCAGTTCTTC.

The chain joins TRBV20-1 to TRBJ2-5; D ambiguous. CDR1 is DFQATT and CDR2 is SNEGSKA in the germline V gene (reference sequence). The V gene lost 0 bases and the J gene lost 5 bases, with 4 bases spanning the gap. This CDR3 contains 11 residues. CDR3 nucleotides: TGCAGTGCTAGAGATGCGGAGACCCAGTACTTC. Residues: CSARDAETQYF.

The J gene is TRBJ1-5, the V gene TRBV4-2, with 8 nucleotides matching TRBD1. The V gene end was trimmed by 3 bases and the J gene end by 7 bases; junction bases not matched to a gene: 5. The CDR3 runs 14 residues. Germline CDR1 LGHNA, CDR2 YNFKEQ. CDR3 amino acids: CASSHEDRVQPQHF. In DNA form, the CDR3 reads TGTGCCAGCAGCCATGAGGACAGGGTGCAGCCCCAGCATTTT.

This clone turned up a few times. The chain combines TRBV19 with TRBJ1-5, with 8 bases identical to TRBD1. Per the germline V gene, CDR1 is LNHDA and CDR2 is SQIVND (reference sequence). The CDR3 is made up of 14 amino acids. J lost 7 bases, V lost 7 bases, and 9 bases had no gene match. The CDR3 DNA is TGTGCCAGTACCTTGGACAGGGTGGGCCAGCCCCAGCATTTT. Amino acids: CASTLDRVGQPQHF. Based on the CDR3 plus reference TRBV19 and TRBJ1-5, the full variable domain is DGGITQSPKYLFRKEGQNVTLSCEQNLNHDAMYWYRQDPGQGLRLIYYSQIVNDFQKGDIAEGYSVSREKKESFPLTVTSAQKNPTAFYLCASTLDRVGQPQHFGDGTRLSIL.

This clone has a handful of counts. The sample carries other DNA sequences with the same CDR3. J is TRBJ2-3 and V is TRBV30, with D unresolved. The germline V gene encodes CDR1 GTSNPN and CDR2 SVGIG (reference sequence). V lost 0 bases and J lost 6, with 4 bases in between. The CDR3 extends over 11 amino acids. The CDR3 nucleotides are TGTGCCTGGAGTGTGGGGGATACGCAGTATTTT. Translated, it gives CAWSVGDTQYF.

V is TRBV7-2 and J is TRBJ2-1, with D tentatively TRBD2 (6 bases). Trimming stripped 3 bases from V and 3 bases from J, with 12 bases between. Germline loops: CDR1 SGHTA, CDR2 FQGNSA. This CDR3 has 15 residues. The DNA of the CDR3 is TGTGCCAGCAGCTTGTCGCGGGACCTCTACAATGAGCAGTTCTTC. The encoded protein is CASSLSRDLYNEQFF.

The chain carries TRBV7-8 and TRBJ1-3, with a weak D call TRBD1 (6 bases). Deletions cut 5 bases from V and 4 bases from J, with 18 bases between. The CDR3 covers 16 residues. Germline assignment: CDR1 SGHVS and CDR2 FQNEAQ. Here the CDR3 reads CASSPSRHREGNTIYF. CDR3 sequence (DNA): TGTGCCAGCAGCCCGTCCCGACACAGGGAGGGAAACACCATATATTTT.

This clone was counted between two and nine times. The chain employs TRBV15 and TRBJ2-7; TRBD1 matches at 12 bases. The CDR3 length is 15 residues. J lost 7 bases, V lost 3 bases, and 7 bases had no gene match. Per the germline V gene, CDR1 is LNHNV and CDR2 is YYDKDF (reference sequence). DNA for the CDR3: TGTGCCACCAGCAGGGGGGACAGGGGGCTTTCTGAGCAGTACTTC. Translation gives CATSRGDRGLSEQYF.

A few counts support this clone. This sequence joins TRBV4-1 and TRBJ2-3; D tentatively reads TRBD1 or TRBD2 (5 bases each). Trimming shortened V by 0 bases and J by 6 bases, and 7 bases separated the two germline ends. The germline V gene encodes CDR1 MGHRA and CDR2 YSYEKL. The CDR3 has 13 residues. CDR3 nucleotides: TGCGCCAGCAGCCAAGATTGGGGGGATACGCAGTATTTT. Translated, it gives CASSQDWGDTQYF.

V and J are TRBV6-5 and TRBJ2-7, with TRBD2 identical over 11 bases. The CDR3 sequence is 14 residues long. Unmatched junction bases numbered 10, after V lost 5 bases and J lost 10 bases. Germline CDR1 and CDR2: MNHEY and SVGAGI. The CDR3 protein is CASSRTSGRYGQYF. In DNA, the CDR3 is TGTGCCAGCAGTCGGACTAGCGGGCGCTACGGCCAGTACTTC.

In DNA form, the CDR3 reads TGTGCCAGCAGCTTGTACTCGACAGGGCAGGCCGGGGAGCTGTTTTTT. This codes for CASSLYSTGQAGELFF. V usage is TRBV7-2 and J usage is TRBJ2-2; 7 bases fit TRBD1. Germline-derived CDR1 and CDR2 are SGHTA and FQGNSA. The CDR3 contains 16 residues. Trimming cost V 3 bases and J 6 bases; bases outside gene matches: 10.